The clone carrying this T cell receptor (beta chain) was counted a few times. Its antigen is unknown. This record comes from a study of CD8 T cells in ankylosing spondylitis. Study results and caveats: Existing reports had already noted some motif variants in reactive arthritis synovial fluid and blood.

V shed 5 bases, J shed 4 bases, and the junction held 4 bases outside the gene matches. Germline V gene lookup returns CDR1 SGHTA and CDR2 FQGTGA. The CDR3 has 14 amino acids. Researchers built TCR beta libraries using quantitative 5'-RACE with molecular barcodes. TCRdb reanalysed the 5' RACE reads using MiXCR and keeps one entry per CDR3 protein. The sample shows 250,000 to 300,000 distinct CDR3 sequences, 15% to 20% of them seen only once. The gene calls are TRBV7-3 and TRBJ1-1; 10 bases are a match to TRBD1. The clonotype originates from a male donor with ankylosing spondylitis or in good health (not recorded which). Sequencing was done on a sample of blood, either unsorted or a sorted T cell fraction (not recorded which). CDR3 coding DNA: TGTGCCAGCAGCCGCGGGACAGGGGCCACTGAAGCTTTCTTT. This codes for CASSRGTGATEAFF.